This TCR beta chain was documented in a study of T-cell memory formation after mild COVID-19. Study in general: Clusters were largely donor specific. Study outcomes and limitations: Researchers report contracting CD4+ clones mostly in CM and EM, with CD8+ clones in EMRA.

CDR3 length: 14 amino acids. The ends lost 6 bases at V and 6 bases at J; junction bases unmatched: 6. Germline assignment: CDR1 MNHEY and CDR2 SVGAGI. 5'RACE with constant-segment primers yielded barcoded, UMI-tagged TCR alpha and TCR beta cDNA libraries. From the 5' RACE reads, TCRdb called clonotypes with MiXCR, one entry per CDR3 protein. The sample consists of more than 300,000 distinct CDR3 sequences, around 15% of them appearing once. Worth noting for this clonotype: Its specificity is unknown.

This sequence was found in a man younger than 35 who had mild COVID-19 (a few samples of this study predate the infection). Cell type and time point are not known. V usage is TRBV6-5 and J usage is TRBJ1-4; TRBD1 matches 8 bases. The specimen was PBMCs or a T cell subset sorted from them (not recorded which). Here the CDR3 reads CASSKDRADEKLFF. The CDR3 DNA reads TGTGCCAGCAGCAAGGACAGGGCGGATGAAAAACTGTTTTTT.